This T cell receptor beta chain originates from a study of cytomegalovirus exposure and HLA in healthy donors. Study-level results: By HLA locus, TCR association rates varied in a later analysis, with DRB1 showing the most and HLA-C the fewest. In vitro data verified a few CMV-associated chains as specific for CMV antigens. Certain indistinguishable V segments, among them TRBV6-2 and TRBV6-3, were excluded.

CDR1 is SGHRS, CDR2 YFSETQ, per germline. The length of the CDR3 is 19 residues. V lost 1 base, J lost 1 base, and 11 bases stayed unmatched. In the PCR, 60 Vbeta and 13 Jbeta primers were used. Clones were sequenced by immunoSEQ multiplex PCR, and TCRdb holds only the in-frame ones, with some missing. The sample lists roughly 170,000 clones, less than 90% occurring once. About this clone itself: Its antigen is unknown.

The clonotype was recovered from a man aged 25 to 40 in good health and CMV-seronegative. Sequenced sample: PBMCs. This chain links TRBV5-1 with TRBJ2-6; 7 bases align to TRBD1. CDR3 sequence reads: CASSLRGDRVRSGANVLTF. CDR3 nucleotide sequence: TGCGCCAGCAGCTTGAGGGGTGACAGGGTAAGGTCTGGGGCCAACGTCCTGACTTTC.